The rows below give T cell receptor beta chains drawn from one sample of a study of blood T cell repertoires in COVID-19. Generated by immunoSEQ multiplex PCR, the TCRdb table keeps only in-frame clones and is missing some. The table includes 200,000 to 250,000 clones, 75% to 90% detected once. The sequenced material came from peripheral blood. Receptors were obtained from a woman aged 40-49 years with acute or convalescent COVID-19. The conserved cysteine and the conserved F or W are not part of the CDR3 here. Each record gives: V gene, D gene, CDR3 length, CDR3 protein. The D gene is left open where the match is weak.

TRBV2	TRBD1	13	ASSSGGTGIGELF
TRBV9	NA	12	ASSVEGHQDTQY
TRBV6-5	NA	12	ASSRGGGTDTQY
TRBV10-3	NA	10	AISEQSNEQF
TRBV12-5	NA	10	ASEQPTDTQY
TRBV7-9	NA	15	ASSLGVSDSSNYGYT
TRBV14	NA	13	ASSPRAGVNEKLF
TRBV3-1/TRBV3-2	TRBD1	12	ASSLGTGNQPQH
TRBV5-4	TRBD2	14	ASSQSGTMNLRTQY
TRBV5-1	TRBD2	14	ASTNSGGAYTGELF
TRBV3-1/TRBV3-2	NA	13	ASSQLQVDGNEAF
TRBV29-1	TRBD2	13	SADRTSVAYNEQF
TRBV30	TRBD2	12	AWSGGSSTDTQY
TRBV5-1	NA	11	ASSTQGAETQY
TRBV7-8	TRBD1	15	ASSLRPTTGGNTEAF
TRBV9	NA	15	ASSVAAQGKGTDTQY
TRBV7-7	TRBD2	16	ASSASLAGGPKTGELF
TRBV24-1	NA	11	ATSGQVDYGYT
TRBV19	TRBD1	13	ASSTRQGAFQPQH
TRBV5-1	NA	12	ASSAYSGANVLT
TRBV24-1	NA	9	ATSDSETQY
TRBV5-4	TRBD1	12	ASSSRQGLTEAF
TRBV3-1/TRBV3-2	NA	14	ASSQGAGVKNEKLF
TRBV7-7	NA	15	ASSLANSSGENYGYT
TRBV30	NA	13	AYSEAVHYTGELF
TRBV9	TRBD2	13	ASTAISGGAAEQF
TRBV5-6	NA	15	ASSFGVGGGVNTEAF
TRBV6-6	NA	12	ASSYSAPGGGYT
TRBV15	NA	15	ATKGPSTLPGANVLT
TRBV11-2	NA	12	ASSLGTPNQPQH
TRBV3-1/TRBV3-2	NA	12	ASSQGGRGNEQF
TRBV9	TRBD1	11	ASSEGTGDMQF
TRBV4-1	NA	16	ASSQDRGAKGAGNTIY
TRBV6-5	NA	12	ASRDRAGFEKLF
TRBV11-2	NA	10	ASSLSKDTQY
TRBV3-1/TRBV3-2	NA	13	ASSHRGGGGYGYT
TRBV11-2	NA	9	ASSSLDEQF
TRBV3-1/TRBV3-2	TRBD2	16	ASSHRGSGALGANVLT
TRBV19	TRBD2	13	ASSRGGGALGELF
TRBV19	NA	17	ASSYRAAGSYSGYNEQF
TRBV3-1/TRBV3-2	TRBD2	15	ASSQGSASGGVETQY
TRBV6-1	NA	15	ASSEGFLRRGYSPLH
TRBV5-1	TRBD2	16	ASSSGLAGGGSYNEQF
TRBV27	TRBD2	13	ASSEVAGGSGEQF
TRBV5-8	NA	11	ASSVYSNQPQH
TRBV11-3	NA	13	ASSLERRGNTEAF
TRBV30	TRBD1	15	AWSTLQGEIWNTEAF
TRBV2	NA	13	ASSLWGRANQPQH
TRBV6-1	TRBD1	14	ASSEVIGQGDEKLF
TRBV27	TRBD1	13	ASRKGQVVNTEAF
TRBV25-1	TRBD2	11	ASSPTRGETQY
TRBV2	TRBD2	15	ASSQGLAGGYQETQY
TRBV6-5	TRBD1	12	ASSRTGGNQPQH
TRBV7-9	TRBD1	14	ASSSGTGDNTGELF
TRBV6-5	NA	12	ASDSGTPNYGYT
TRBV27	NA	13	ASSEIVGVGGGAF